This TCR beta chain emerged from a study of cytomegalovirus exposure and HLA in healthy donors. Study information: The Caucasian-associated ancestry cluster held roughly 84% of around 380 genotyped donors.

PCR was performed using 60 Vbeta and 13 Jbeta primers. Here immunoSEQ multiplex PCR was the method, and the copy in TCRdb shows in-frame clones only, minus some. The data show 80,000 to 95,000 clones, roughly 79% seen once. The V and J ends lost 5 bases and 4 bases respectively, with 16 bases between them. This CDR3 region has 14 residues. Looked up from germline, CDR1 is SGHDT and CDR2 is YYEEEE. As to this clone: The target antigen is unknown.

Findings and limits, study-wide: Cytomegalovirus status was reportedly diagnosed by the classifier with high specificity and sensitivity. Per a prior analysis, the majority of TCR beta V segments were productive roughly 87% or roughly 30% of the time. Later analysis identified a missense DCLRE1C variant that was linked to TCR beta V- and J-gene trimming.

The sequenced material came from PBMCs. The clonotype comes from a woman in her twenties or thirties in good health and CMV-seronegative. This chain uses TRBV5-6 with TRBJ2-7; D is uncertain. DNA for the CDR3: TGTGCCAGCAGTTTCAGGTTACTGTCGTACGAGCAGTACTTC. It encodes CASSFRLLSYEQYF.